This T cell receptor (beta chain) was recovered during a study of CD8 T cells in Susac syndrome. Study-level results: It was acknowledged in the study that the number of individuals who were included in its TCR sequencing and HLA analysis was relatively small.

A word on this clonotype: What it recognizes is unknown.

An input of about 0.5 to 1 ug of RNA was subjected to reverse transcription using random hexamers. TCRdb re-derived calls from the immunoSEQ multiplex PCR reads in MiXCR, one entry per CDR3 protein. The sample yields about 150,000 distinct CDR3 sequences, 90% to 95% seen once. The study used treatment-naive patients who had stable or active relapsing-remitting disease as multiple sclerosis controls. The TCR originated in a human donor with multiple sclerosis. Material: CD8+ T cells from PBMCs.

CDR3: CSARGSGFYGYTF. CDR3 coding DNA: TGCAGTGCTAGAGGCTCGGGGTTCTATGGCTACACCTTC. The rearrangement links TRBV20-1 to TRBJ1-2; D is unresolved. Germline CDR1 is DFQATT and CDR2 is SNEGSKA (reference sequence). The CDR3 loop spans 13 amino acids. V was trimmed by 1 base and J by 4 bases, leaving 10 bases between them.